The sequence of this TCR beta chain was determined in a study of blood T cells in healthy people across ages. This clonotype appeared a few times. Together with a sample-barcoded 5' primer, a J-beta primer mix was included in a second PCR lasting roughly 6 to 12 cycles. TCRdb analysed the 5' RACE reads with MiXCR anew, one entry per CDR3 protein. The table includes about 680,000 distinct CDR3 sequences, approximately 49% detected once. Germline CDR1 is ENHRY and CDR2 is SYGVKD. CDR3 length: 15 amino acids. V lost 3 bases to trimming and J lost 1 base, with 11 bases between them. The sequence was collected from a woman aged 55-70 years in good health. The gene calls are TRBV10-3 and TRBJ2-3, with TRBD2 as a possible D gene (6 bases). The sequencing input was blood. Here the CDR3 DNA reads TGTGCCATCAGTGACACCCCTAGCGGCACAGATACGCAGTATTTT. Its translation is CAISDTPSGTDTQYF.